This TCR beta chain was observed in a study of PD-1 blockade in classical Hodgkin lymphoma. Germline assignment: CDR1 MGHRA and CDR2 YSYEKL. The CDR3 is 18 residues long. Trimming took 1 base from V and 4 from J; bases not matched to a gene: 14. Clones were read by immunoSEQ multiplex PCR, and TCRdb kept only the in-frame ones, dropping some. Among over 80,000 clones, just under 80% were seen once, and the ten largest hold roughly 10%. Time point defined: cycle 4 day 1 (C4D1), after less than 7 weeks of nivolumab. All patients relapsed after autologous stem cell transplantation, and brentuximab vedotin exposure varied.

The material was peripheral blood mononuclear cells (PBMCs), obtained before the fourth cycle of nivolumab. The sequence derives from a human donor with classical Hodgkin lymphoma. This rearrangement joins TRBV4-1 to TRBJ1-2; 8 nucleotides align to TRBD1. The CDR3 loop is CASSQGPQPGGGGYGYTF. The CDR3 coding sequence is TGCGCCAGCAGCCAAGGCCCTCAACCAGGGGGCGGTGGCTATGGCTACACCTTC.